The T cell receptor beta chain under discussion was sequenced for a study of response to subunit inactivated influenza vaccine. TCRdb passed the RT-PCR reads through MiXCR, listing each CDR3 protein once. This table holds 400,000 to 550,000 distinct CDR3 sequences, approximately 24% found once. Trimming cost V 0 bases and J 9 bases; bases outside gene matches: 14. Per germline, CDR1 SGDLS and CDR2 YYNGEE. The CDR3 loop spans 18 amino acids. This sequence originates from a middle-aged man who received an inactivated influenza vaccine. The starting material was CD4+ T cells sorted from PBMCs, obtained more than 4 days after vaccination. V gene TRBV9 combines with J gene TRBJ2-2, with TRBD2 matching over 10 bases. CDR3 sequence (DNA): TGTGCCAGCAGCGTAGGACCTAGCGGGGGCCACGGGGGCCGGGAGCTGTTTTTT. It encodes CASSVGPSGGHGGRELFF.